A single sample gave rise to the 17 T cell receptor beta chains below, sequenced in a study of tumor and adjacent non-tumor tissue in lung cancer (dated by TCRdb to the late 2010s). The method behind the library was multiplex PCR. For sequencing, an Illumina HiSeq 2500 was employed. TCRbeta libraries were built by three rounds of nested PCR using primers (Table S4), following protocols modified from ARM-PCR. TCRdb reworked the public reads: Q25 trimming with fastp, MiXCR clone assembly, productive beta chains retained. When rows share a CDR3 protein, they turn into one entry using the most common DNA and genes. The sample has over 110,000 distinct CDR3 sequences on record, around 65% of them singletons. Of the sample, about 20% is held by the ten largest clones. Bulk unsorted tissue served as the source for RNA extraction, and RNA quality was assessed using a NanoDrop ND-1000 and an Agilent 2100.

The sample was lung tumor tissue. The receptors originated from a man in his 60s with small cell lung cancer.

V is TRBV29-1 and J is TRBJ2-7, with D unclear. The length of the CDR3 is 11 residues. The germline V gene encodes CDR1 SQVTM and CDR2 ANQGSEA. The V and J ends lost 6 bases and 5 bases respectively, with 11 bases between them. Written as DNA, the CDR3 is TGCAGCGTATACAGAAACCACGAGCAGTACTTC. Its translation: CSVYRNHEQYF.

With respect to this clonotype: The junction and the germline gene differ at one end; a read error may be behind it. V and J are TRBV11-2 and TRBJ2-2, with TRBD2 matching over 7 bases. Germline V gene lookup returns CDR1 SGHAT and CDR2 FQNNGV. The CDR3 sequence is 14 residues long. The CDR3 here is CASSRDLVGRELFF. CDR3 DNA sequence: TGTGCCAGCAGCCGGGACCTAGTGGGGAGGGAACTGTTTTTT. The variable domain in full, with the rest retrieved from reference TRBV11-2 and TRBJ2-2, is EAGVAQSPRYKIIEKRQSVAFWCNPISGHATLYWYQQILGQGPKLLIQFQNNGVVDDSQLPKDRFSAERLKGVDSTLKIQPAKLEDSAVYLCASSRDLVGRELFFGEGSRLTVL.

This clonotype has a handful of counts. The rearrangement joins TRBV6-2 or TRBV6-3 to TRBJ1-1; D gene unclear. This CDR3 has 14 residues. Germline V gene sequence: CDR1 MNHEY, CDR2 SVGEGT. V lost 6 bases and J lost 2, with 13 bases in between. Here the CDR3 DNA reads TGTGCCAGCAGAGACGTAGCTCCAAACACTGAAGCTTTCTTT. Translated, it gives CASRDVAPNTEAFF.

Of note for this clonotype: The junction does not match germline at one end; this may be a read error. The rearrangement joins TRBV11-3 to TRBJ2-2, with D possibly being TRBD2 (5 bases). Per germline, CDR1 SGHNT and CDR2 YENEEA. This CDR3 is 14 amino acids long. CDR3 sequence (DNA): TGTGCCAGCAGCTTAAACAGTGACACCGGGGAGCTGTTTTTC. It is translated as CASSLNSDTGELFF.

This clonotype was observed a few times. This may stem from a read error, because a much larger clone lies one nucleotide away. This chain joins TRBV20-1 and TRBJ1-4, with 9 bases lining up with TRBD1. The CDR3 has 13 amino acids. V dropped 4 bases and J dropped 7; count of bases not matched to a gene: 4. Germline assignment: CDR1 DFQATT and CDR2 SNEGSKA (reference sequence). CDR3 residues: CSAITGGFEKLFF. In DNA, the CDR3 is TGCAGTGCTATCACAGGGGGCTTTGAAAAACTGTTTTTT.

The V and J genes are TRBV6-1 and TRBJ2-1; 10 bases line up with TRBD1. This CDR3 contains 14 residues. V lost 9 bases, J lost 3 bases, and 5 bases stayed unmatched. Germline values: CDR1 MNHNS, CDR2 SASEGT. The CDR3 here is CASSRDRGYNEQFF. Here the CDR3 DNA reads TGTGCCAGTAGCCGGGACAGGGGCTACAATGAGCAGTTCTTC.

The chain recombines TRBV5-1 with TRBJ2-3, with D perhaps matching TRBD2 (5 bases). V lost 4 bases and J 4 bases, leaving 13 bases between the germline ends. The CDR3 runs to 14 residues. CDR1 is SGHRS, CDR2 YFSETQ, per germline. The CDR3 sequence is CASSLGLHPDTQYF. The CDR3 region has the DNA TGCGCCAGCAGCCTTGGACTCCACCCAGATACGCAGTATTTT.

About this clonotype itself: A much larger clone lies one base from this, so it may be a read error. J is TRBJ1-4 and V is TRBV12-3 or TRBV12-4; 7 bases line up with TRBD1. CDR3 length: 14 amino acids. The CDR3 here is CASSFGNTGAKLLF. As DNA, the CDR3 is TGTGCCAGCAGTTTTGGAAATACAGGGGCAAAACTGCTTTTT.

For this clonotype: This could be a read error, since a much larger clone is one nucleotide away. The chain links TRBV6-2 or TRBV6-3 to TRBJ1-3, with TRBD1 as a possible D gene (5 bases). The CDR3 consists of 14 residues. Deletions cut 6 bases from V and 2 bases from J, with 11 bases between. The germline CDR1 and CDR2 sequences are MNHEY and SVGEGT. The chain's CDR3 is CASSLTVTGNTIYF. CDR3 nucleotides: TGTGCCAGCAGCTTGACAGTAACTGGAAACACCATATATTTT.

The J gene is TRBJ1-4, the V gene TRBV20-1; TRBD1 might be the D (5 bases). The V and J ends lost 1 base and 6 bases respectively, with 9 bases between them. Per the germline V gene, CDR1 is DFQATT and CDR2 is SNEGSKA (reference sequence). The CDR3 totals 13 residues. CDR3 nucleotides: TGCAGTGCTAGAGGGACACATTATGAAAAACTGTTTTTT. Its protein is CSARGTHYEKLFF.

This chain connects TRBV11-2 to TRBJ2-1, with D perhaps matching TRBD1 or TRBD2 (5 bases each). Trimming took 6 bases from V and 6 from J, leaving 21 bases between them. The CDR3 runs 16 residues. CDR1 and CDR2 from the germline V gene are SGHAT and FQNNGV. The CDR3 loop reads CASRSGAAGLPNEQFF. Here the CDR3 DNA reads TGTGCCAGCAGATCCGGGGCCGCAGGTCTCCCCAATGAGCAGTTCTTC.

To note about this clonotype: Without the conserved terminal phenylalanine or tryptophan, this CDR3 likely stems from a read error. The chain is built from TRBV4-1 and TRBJ2-7; D is ambiguous. The CDR3 totals 14 residues. The germline CDR1 and CDR2 sequences are MGHRA and YSYEKL. The CDR3: CVSSLLESSYEQYL. CDR3 DNA sequence: TGCGTCAGCAGCCTGTTGGAGAGCTCCTACGAGCAGTACCTC.

The V gene is TRBV6-2 or TRBV6-3, the J gene TRBJ2-7; D unresolved. Germline assignment: CDR1 MNHEY and CDR2 SVGEGT. There are 18 residues in the CDR3. DNA for the CDR3: TGTCCAAGCAGTTACTCGATTATCTCATTGACGAGCTCCTACGAGCAGTACTTC. Translated: CPSSYSIISLTSSYEQYF.

Of note for this clonotype: A single base separates this from a much larger clone, so it may be a read error. J is TRBJ2-5 and V is TRBV6-2 or TRBV6-3; 7 bases line up with TRBD2. The CDR3 has 17 residues. Germline-derived CDR1 and CDR2 are MNHEY and SVGEGT. V trimming: 6 bases; J trimming: 3 bases; junction bases outside the gene matches: 16. CDR3 amino acids: CASRLNGTIEGKETQYF. The DNA of the CDR3 is TGTGCCAGCAGACTTAACGGGACTATAGAGGGAAAAGAGACCCAGTACTTC.

The V and J genes are TRBV28 and TRBJ2-4; the D is unclear. From germline, CDR1 is MDHEN and CDR2 SYDVKM. The length of the CDR3 is 14 residues. Trimming left V 6 bases short and J 4 bases short, with 13 bases between. The CDR3 here is CASSPLQGKNIQYF. Written as DNA, the CDR3 is TGTGCCAGCAGCCCCCTCCAAGGGAAAAACATTCAGTACTTC. Variable domain in full (rest from reference TRBV28 and TRBJ2-4): DVKVTQSSRYLVKRTGEKVFLECVQDMDHENMFWYRQDPGLGLRLIYFSYDVKMKEKGDIPEGYSVSREKKERFSLILESASTNQTSMYLCASSPLQGKNIQYFGAGTRLSVL.

Comments on this clonotype: One end of the junction does not line up with germline, which may come from a read error. The chain joins TRBV11-3 to TRBJ2-7; D is uncertain. Germline V gene sequence: CDR1 SGHNT, CDR2 YENEEA. There are 14 residues in the CDR3. Here the CDR3 DNA reads TGTACCAGCAGCAAGACAACACTGGCCTACGAGCAGTACTTC. Translating it yields CTSSKTTLAYEQYF.

Points on this clonotype: A much larger clone is a single base away; this may be a read error. The chain links TRBV20-1 to TRBJ1-2; the D gene is possibly TRBD1 (5 bases). V was pared by 0 bases and J by 9 bases, with 14 bases between. CDR1 and CDR2 (germline): DFQATT, SNEGSKA (reference sequence). This CDR3 is 13 amino acids long. In DNA form, the CDR3 reads TGCAGTGCTAGAGATGGGGCAGGATATAGCTACACCTTC. Translated, it gives CSARDGAGYSYTF.